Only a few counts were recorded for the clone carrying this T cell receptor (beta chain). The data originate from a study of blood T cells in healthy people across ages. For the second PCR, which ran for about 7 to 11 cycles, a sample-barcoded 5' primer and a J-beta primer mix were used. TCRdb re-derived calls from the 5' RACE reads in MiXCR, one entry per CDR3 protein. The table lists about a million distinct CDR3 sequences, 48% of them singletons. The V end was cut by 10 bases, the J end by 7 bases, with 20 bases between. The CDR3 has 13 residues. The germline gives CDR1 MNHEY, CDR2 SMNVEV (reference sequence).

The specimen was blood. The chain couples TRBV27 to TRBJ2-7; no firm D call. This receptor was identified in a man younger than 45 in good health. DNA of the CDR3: TGTGCCACTTCGACGAGTTCCTTGGGGGAGCAGTACTTC. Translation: CATSTSSLGEQYF.